The next 19 T cell receptor beta chains were all read from a single sample in a study of blood T cell repertoires in COVID-19. Using immunoSEQ multiplex PCR, the repertoire was profiled, and TCRdb retains in-frame clones only, with some absent. The data show 200,000 to 250,000 clones, 88% seen once. Sequencing was carried out using peripheral blood. Every receptor here comes from a woman aged 60-75 years with acute or convalescent COVID-19.

This clone was seen only once. The chain has TRBV18 and TRBJ2-2; D might be TRBD1 (6 bases). The germline V gene encodes CDR1 KGHSH and CDR2 LQKENI. CDR3 length: 15 amino acids. Trimming removed 1 base from V and 7 bases from J, with 13 bases in between. The chain's CDR3 is CASSPRAGDGGELFF. CDR3 DNA sequence: TGTGCCAGCTCACCACGAGCAGGGGATGGCGGGGAGCTGTTTTTT.

The chain recombines TRBV19 with TRBJ1-5, with 7 bases identical to TRBD1. Germline CDR1 reads LNHDA; CDR2 reads SQIVND (reference sequence). Trimming removed 6 bases from V and 7 bases from J; junction bases left unmatched: 6. CDR3 length: 13 residues. CDR3 residues: CASSRGGRQPQHF. In DNA form, the CDR3 reads TGTGCCAGTAGCCGAGGGGGCAGGCAGCCCCAGCATTTT.

The chain links TRBV15 to TRBJ1-5; a possible D gene is TRBD1 (5 bases). There are 15 residues in the CDR3. Germline values: CDR1 LNHNV, CDR2 YYDKDF (reference sequence). Trimming removed 0 bases from V and 6 bases from J, with 12 bases in between. Here the CDR3 reads CATSRDPGFGQPQHF. The CDR3 coding sequence is TGTGCCACCAGCAGAGATCCAGGGTTCGGTCAGCCCCAGCATTTT.

This chain uses TRBV28 with TRBJ2-3, with D possibly being TRBD1 (5 bases). Trimming removed 2 bases at V and 4 bases at J, with 13 bases between. The germline V gene has CDR1 MDHEN and CDR2 SYDVKM. This CDR3 contains 15 residues. CDR3 bases: TGTGCCAGCAGTTTACAAGGGGTCGTCGCAGATACGCAGTATTTT. Protein sequence: CASSLQGVVADTQYF.

J is TRBJ2-2 and V is TRBV7-9, with 8 bases identical to TRBD1. V gave up 5 bases and J gave up 1 base; unmatched junction bases: 9. The CDR3 is 17 amino acids. CDR1 is SEHNR and CDR2 is FQNEAQ in the germline V gene (reference sequence). The CDR3 sequence is CASSLNRGTGNTGELFF. The CDR3 DNA is TGTGCCAGCAGCCTCAACCGCGGGACAGGGAACACCGGGGAGCTGTTTTTT. The whole variable domain, filled in from reference TRBV7-9 and TRBJ2-2, reads DTGVSQNPRHKITKRGQNVTFRCDPISEHNRLYWYRQTLGQGPEFLTYFQNEAQLEKSRLLSDRFSAERPKGSFSTLEIQRTEQGDSAMYLCASSLNRGTGNTGELFFGEGSRLTVL.

The chain is built from TRBV18 and TRBJ1-5; D is perhaps TRBD1 (6 bases). CDR3 length equals 17 residues. The germline V and J ends were trimmed by 2 bases and 3 bases, with 17 bases remaining between them. CDR1 and CDR2 from the germline V gene are KGHSH and LQKENI. The CDR3 is CASSPTGTSRVNQPQHF. CDR3 nucleotides: TGTGCCAGCTCACCAACCGGGACATCGAGAGTCAATCAGCCCCAGCATTTT. The full variable domain, in which reference TRBV18 and TRBJ1-5 provide the parts outside the CDR3, is NAGVMQNPRHLVRRRGQEARLRCSPMKGHSHVYWYRQLPEEGLKFMVYLQKENIIDESGMPKERFSAEFPKEGPSILRIQQVVRGDSAAYFCASSPTGTSRVNQPQHFGDGTRLSIL.

The chain combines TRBV7-2 with TRBJ2-7, with D possibly being TRBD1 (6 bases). The CDR3 covers 13 residues. V was clipped by 0 bases and J by 5 bases, with 8 bases between them. Germline values: CDR1 SGHTA, CDR2 FQGNSA. In DNA form, the CDR3 reads TGTGCCAGCAGCTTAGCTAGACAGGACGAGCAGTACTTC. It codes for CASSLARQDEQYF.

The gene calls are TRBV7-9 and TRBJ1-1; TRBD1 matches 9 bases. V lost 7 bases and J lost 5; bases outside the gene matches: 11. This CDR3 region has 15 residues. Germline CDR1 is SEHNR and CDR2 is FQNEAQ (reference sequence). For the CDR3, the DNA is TGTGCCAGCACCAAACCCGGGACAGGGAGAACTGAAGCTTTCTTT. Translation gives CASTKPGTGRTEAFF.

The chain couples TRBV2 to TRBJ1-5; D may be TRBD1 (5 bases). The CDR3 consists of 15 residues. Between the trimmed V and J ends, which lost 6 bases and 0 bases, there was a span of 12 bases. The germline gives CDR1 SNHLY, CDR2 FYNNEI. CDR3 protein: CASRTNRNSNQPQHF. Here the CDR3 DNA reads TGTGCCAGCAGGACCAACAGGAATAGCAATCAGCCCCAGCATTTT.

The chain is built from TRBV5-1 and TRBJ2-1; D perhaps matches TRBD1 (5 bases). CDR1 is SGHRS, CDR2 YFSETQ, per germline. This CDR3 spans 16 amino acids. V shed 0 bases and J shed 3 bases, with 13 bases lying between them. CDR3 region: CASSLGAGISYNEQFF. Written as DNA, the CDR3 is TGCGCCAGCAGCTTGGGCGCAGGGATAAGCTACAATGAGCAGTTCTTC.

J is TRBJ1-1 and V is TRBV6-5; D may be TRBD1 (6 bases). Trimming removed 0 bases at V and 8 bases at J, with 16 bases between. The CDR3 covers 15 residues. Germline V gene sequence: CDR1 MNHEY, CDR2 SVGAGI. The CDR3: CASSYSINRDLEAFF. As DNA, the CDR3 is TGTGCCAGCAGTTACTCCATAAACAGGGACCTGGAAGCTTTCTTT.

V gene TRBV30 combines with J gene TRBJ1-2; no definite D call. V lost 0 bases, J lost 1 base, and 12 bases lay in between. The CDR3 covers 15 residues. Germline V gives CDR1 GTSNPN, CDR2 SVGIG (reference sequence). The CDR3 reads CAWSVPGGSNYGYTF. The CDR3 coding sequence is TGTGCCTGGAGTGTACCGGGAGGGAGTAACTATGGCTACACCTTC.

DNA of the CDR3: TGTGCCACCAGTGACTCAAGCCCGGACAGATACAGCTCCTATAATTCACCCCTCCACTTT. This sequence encodes CATSDSSPDRYSSYNSPLHF. This rearrangement joins TRBV24-1 to TRBJ1-6, with TRBD1 as a possible D gene (6 bases). Germline V gene lookup returns CDR1 KGHDR and CDR2 SFDVKD. V lost 4 bases and J lost 0, with 21 bases in between. The CDR3 has 20 amino acids.

This rearrangement joins TRBV10-1 to TRBJ2-2; 13 nucleotides align to TRBD2. CDR1 WNHNN and CDR2 SYGVQD come from the germline V gene (reference sequence). This CDR3 is 16 amino acids long. V gave up 3 bases and J gave up 6 bases; unmatched junction bases: 4. The CDR3 loop reads CASSDTSGGASGELFF. The DNA of the CDR3 is TGCGCCAGCAGTGATACTAGCGGGGGGGCGTCCGGGGAGCTGTTTTTT.

The V and J genes are TRBV9 and TRBJ2-1; weak D call: TRBD1 (5 bases). This CDR3 spans 15 amino acids. Germline CDR1 is SGDLS and CDR2 is YYNGEE. Deletions cut 0 bases from V and 0 bases from J, with 7 bases between. CDR3 sequence (DNA): TGTGCCAGCAGCGTAGTGGGGCACTCCTACAATGAGCAGTTCTTC. This encodes CASSVVGHSYNEQFF.

This chain connects TRBV30 to TRBJ2-7, with TRBD1 matching over 8 bases. This CDR3 has 16 residues. Germline V gives CDR1 GTSNPN, CDR2 SVGIG (reference sequence). Losses at the gene ends were 2 bases for V and 1 base for J; bases not matched to a gene: 10. In nucleotides, the CDR3 is TGTGCCTGGAGTCCTAGCCCAGGGGGCGGGTCCTACGAGCAGTACTTC. Translating gives CAWSPSPGGGSYEQYF.

The chain carries TRBV9 and TRBJ2-3; 7 nucleotides agree with TRBD2. CDR1 SGDLS and CDR2 YYNGEE come from the germline V gene. The V gene end was trimmed by 0 bases and the J gene end by 0 bases; junction bases not matched to a gene: 4. The CDR3 has 16 amino acids. Written as DNA, the CDR3 is TGTGCCAGCAGCGTAGCTAGCGGAAGAAGCACAGATACGCAGTATTTT. The encoded protein is CASSVASGRSTDTQYF.

DNA for the CDR3: TGTGCCAGCAGTTTAGTAAATCAGCCCCAGCATTTT. Translated: CASSLVNQPQHF. The V call is TRBV28, the J call TRBJ1-5; no firm D call. The CDR3 loop spans 12 amino acids. V lost 2 bases and J lost 4, with 3 bases in between. Germline CDR1 is MDHEN and CDR2 is SYDVKM.

V gene TRBV30 combines with J gene TRBJ1-1; the D is unclear. Trimming took off 2 bases at V and 8 bases at J, with 9 bases between the two ends. The CDR3 has 11 amino acids. Germline V gene lookup returns CDR1 GTSNPN and CDR2 SVGIG (reference sequence). The CDR3 protein is CAWSHTVEAFF. In nucleotides, the CDR3 is TGTGCCTGGAGTCATACAGTAGAAGCTTTCTTT.